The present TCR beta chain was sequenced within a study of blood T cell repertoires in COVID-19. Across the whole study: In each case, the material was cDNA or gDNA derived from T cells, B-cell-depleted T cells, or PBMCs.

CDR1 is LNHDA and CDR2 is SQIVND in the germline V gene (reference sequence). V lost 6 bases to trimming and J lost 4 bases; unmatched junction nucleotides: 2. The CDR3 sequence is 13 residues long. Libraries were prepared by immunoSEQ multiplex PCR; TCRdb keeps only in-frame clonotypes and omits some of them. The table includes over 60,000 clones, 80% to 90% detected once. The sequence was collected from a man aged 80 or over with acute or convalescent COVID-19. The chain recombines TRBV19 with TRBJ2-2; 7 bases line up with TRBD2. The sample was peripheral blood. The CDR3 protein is CASRRGSTGELFF. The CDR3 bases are TGTGCCAGTAGGCGGGGGTCCACCGGGGAGCTGTTTTTT.